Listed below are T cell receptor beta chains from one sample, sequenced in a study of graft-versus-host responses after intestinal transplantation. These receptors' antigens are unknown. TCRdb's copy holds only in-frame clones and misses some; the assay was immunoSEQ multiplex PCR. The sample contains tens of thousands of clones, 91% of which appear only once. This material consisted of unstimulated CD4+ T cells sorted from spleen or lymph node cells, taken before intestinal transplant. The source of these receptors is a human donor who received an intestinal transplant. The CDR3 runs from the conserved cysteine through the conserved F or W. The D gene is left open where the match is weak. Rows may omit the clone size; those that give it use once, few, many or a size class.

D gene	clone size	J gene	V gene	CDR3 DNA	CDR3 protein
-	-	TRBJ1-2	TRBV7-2	TGTGCCAGCAGCTTCGCGGGCGCGGGGGGCTACACCTTC	CASSFAGAGGYTF
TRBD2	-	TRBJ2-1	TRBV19	TGTGCCAGTAGAGAGACTAGCGGGGGGGCATTTGGTGAGCAGTTCTTC	CASRETSGGAFGEQFF
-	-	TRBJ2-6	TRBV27	TGTGCCAGCAGAACGACGGGAATCTCTGGGGCCAACGTCCTGACTTTC	CASRTTGISGANVLTF
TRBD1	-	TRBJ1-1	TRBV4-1	TGCGCCAGCAGCCAAGGGCCTGGATGGACAGGGGGCGGGGGACAGAACACTGAAGCTTTCTTT	CASSQGPGWTGGGGQNTEAFF
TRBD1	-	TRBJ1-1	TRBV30	TGTGCCTGGGGTTTAAACAGGGGGCAGAACACTGAAGCTTTCTTT	CAWGLNRGQNTEAFF
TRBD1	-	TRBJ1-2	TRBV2	TGTGCCAGCAGACCCGGACAGGGGGCGGGGGACTATGGCTACACCTTC	CASRPGQGAGDYGYTF
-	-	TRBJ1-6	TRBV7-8	TGTGCCAGCAGCTCCTACGGGACATCCAGTTCACCCCTCCACTTT	CASSSYGTSSSPLHF
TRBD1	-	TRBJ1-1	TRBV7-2	TGTGCCAGCAGCTCGGGACAGGGGAGGATATGGGGCACTGAAGCTTTCTTT	CASSSGQGRIWGTEAFF
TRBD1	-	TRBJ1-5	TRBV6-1	TGTGCCAGCAGCCTGGACAGGCAAAGGCAGCCCCAGCATTTT	CASSLDRQRQPQHF
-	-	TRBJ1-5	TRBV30	TGTGCCTGGAGTGGTGAGGGAAATCAGCCCCAGCATTTT	CAWSGEGNQPQHF
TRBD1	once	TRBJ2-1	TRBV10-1	TGCGCCAGCAGTGAGTCCCGGACAGGTACCTACAATGAGCAGTTCTTC	CASSESRTGTYNEQFF
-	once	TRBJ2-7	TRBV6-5	TGTGCCAGCAGTTACTTACAGGGTGGCGAGCAGTACTTC	CASSYLQGGEQYF
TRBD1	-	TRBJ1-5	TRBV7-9	TGTGCCAGCAGCGATACCGGGACAGGGGCGTCGGATCAGCCCCAGCATTTT	CASSDTGTGASDQPQHF
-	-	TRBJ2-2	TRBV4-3	TGCGCCAGCAGCCCGAGGGCGGGATACACGAACACCGGGGAGCTGTTTTTT	CASSPRAGYTNTGELFF
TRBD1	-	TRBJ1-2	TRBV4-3	TGCGCCAGCAGCCCGGGGGGACAGGGCTATGGCTACACCTTC	CASSPGGQGYGYTF
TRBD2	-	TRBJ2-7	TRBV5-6	TGTGCCAGCAGCTTTCAGGGACTAGCGGGGGGTGAGCAGTACTTC	CASSFQGLAGGEQYF
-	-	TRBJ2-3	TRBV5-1	TGCGCCAGCCGGGCGGGGGCGAGCACAGATACGCAGTATTTT	CASRAGASTDTQYF
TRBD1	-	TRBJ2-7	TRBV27	TGTGCCAGCAGTTTAAAAAAGGGGGCAGGCCCATCCTACGAGCAGTACTTC	CASSLKKGAGPSYEQYF
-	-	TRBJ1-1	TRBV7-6	TGTGCCAGCAGCTTATCGGCCGGGACTGAAGCTTTCTTT	CASSLSAGTEAFF
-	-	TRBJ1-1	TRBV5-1	TGCGCCAGCAGTTTTCGGACAGCTAGCTCAGTGGAAGCTTTCTTT	CASSFRTASSVEAFF
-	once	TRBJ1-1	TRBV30	TGTGCCTGGAAGGCCGACCCGGGAGGCCTTAGGGTCCCCCTCACTGAAGCTTTCTTT	CAWKADPGGLRVPLTEAFF
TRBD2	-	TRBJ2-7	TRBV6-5	TGTGCCAGCAGTTCTAGCGGGGTCAGCTACGAGCAGTACTTC	CASSSSGVSYEQYF
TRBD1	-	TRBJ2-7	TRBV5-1	TGCGCCAGCAGCTTGTCTATTCGACAGGGCGTTGACGAGCAGTACTTC	CASSLSIRQGVDEQYF
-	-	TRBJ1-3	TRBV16	TGTGCCAGCAGCCTCACGAGGGACACTGGAAACACCATATATTTT	CASSLTRDTGNTIYF
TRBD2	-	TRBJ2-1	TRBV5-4	TGTGCCAGCAGCCCCAGTGCAAGCGGGGAATACAATGAGCAGTTCTTC	CASSPSASGEYNEQFF
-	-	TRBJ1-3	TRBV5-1	TGCGCCAGCAGCTTGGACAGGCGCAGCTCTGGAAACACCATATATTTT	CASSLDRRSSGNTIYF
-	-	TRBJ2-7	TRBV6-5	TGTGCCAGCAGTTACCGCAGGGAATTACCCTACGAGCAGTACTTC	CASSYRRELPYEQYF
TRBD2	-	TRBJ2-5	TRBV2	TGTGCCAGCAGTGAAGCGATTCCGGGACTAGGGGCACAAGAGACCCAGTACTTC	CASSEAIPGLGAQETQYF
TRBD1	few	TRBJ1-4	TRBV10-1	TGCGCCAGCAGTGAGGGACAGGGGAATGAAAAACTGTTTTTT	CASSEGQGNEKLFF
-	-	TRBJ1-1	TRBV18	TGTGCCAGCTTACCCGGCGTTGAGGCCACTGAAGCTTTCTTT	CASLPGVEATEAFF
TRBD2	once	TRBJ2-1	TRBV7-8	TGTGCCAGCAGCTTTCTGCAGCGGGGGGGCGGAAATGAGCAGTTCTTC	CASSFLQRGGGNEQFF